The 18 T cell receptor beta chains reported below all come from one sample, sequenced in a study of cytomegalovirus exposure and HLA in healthy donors. With 60 Vbeta and 13 Jbeta primers, the PCR was carried out. Clones were sequenced by immunoSEQ multiplex PCR, and TCRdb holds only the in-frame ones, with some missing. There are tens of thousands of clones in the sample; approximately 74% occur only once, and about 17% lies in the top ten. The sequenced sample was PBMCs. The receptors were sampled from a man in his forties or fifties in good health and CMV-seropositive.

The chain uses TRBV19 and TRBJ2-1; the D gene is possibly TRBD2 (6 bases). Trimming cost V 0 bases and J 7 bases, with 10 bases left between them. Germline lookup yields CDR1 LNHDA and CDR2 SQIVND (reference sequence). This CDR3 contains 14 residues. The CDR3 DNA sequence: TGTGCCAGTAGTATAGACGGGACTTTAAATGAGCAGTTCTTC. Encoded protein: CASSIDGTLNEQFF.

The chain is built from TRBV2 and TRBJ2-2; 11 positions match TRBD2. This CDR3 is built from 14 residues. From germline, CDR1 is SNHLY and CDR2 FYNNEI. V shed 6 bases and J 7 bases; nucleotides not matched to a gene: 4. The CDR3 spells CASRKGTSGGELFF. The CDR3 region has the DNA TGTGCCAGCAGAAAAGGGACTAGCGGCGGGGAGCTGTTTTTT.

V and J are TRBV10-3 and TRBJ2-1; 12 bases map to TRBD2. In germline, CDR1 is ENHRY, CDR2 SYGVKD. The J segment lost 1 base and the V segment lost 7 bases, leaving 2 bases of the junction unmatched. The CDR3 runs 15 residues. CDR3 nucleotides: TGTGCCATCATGACTAGCGGGAGATCCTACAATGAGCAGTTCTTC. Its protein is CAIMTSGRSYNEQFF.

This clone has a single count. V gene TRBV9 combines with J gene TRBJ2-5, with 11 bases aligning to TRBD2. This CDR3 contains 16 residues. V gave up 4 bases and J gave up 5 bases; unmatched junction bases: 10. Germline lookup yields CDR1 SGDLS and CDR2 YYNGEE. In nucleotides, the CDR3 is TGTGCCAGCAGCCCGAGTAGCGGGAGGGACCGGGAGACCCAGTACTTC. As protein: CASSPSSGRDRETQYF.

The chain couples TRBV5-6 to TRBJ2-3; 13 nucleotides match TRBD2. The CDR3 loop spans 16 amino acids. Trimming at V came to 7 bases and at J to 0 bases, leaving 5 bases not matched to a gene. Germline lookup yields CDR1 SGHDT and CDR2 YYEEEE. The CDR3 sequence: CASRTSGGVSTDTQYF. For the CDR3, the DNA is TGTGCCAGCCGGACTAGCGGGGGAGTTAGCACAGATACGCAGTATTTT. Looking up the rest from reference TRBV5-6 and TRBJ2-3 gives the full variable domain: DAGVTQSPTHLIKTRGQQVTLRCSPKSGHDTVSWYQQALGQGPQFIFQYYEEEERQRGNFPDRFSGHQFPNYSSELNVNALLLGDSALYLCASRTSGGVSTDTQYFGPGTRLTVL.

The chain uses TRBV9 and TRBJ2-7; D perhaps matches TRBD2 (6 bases). Germline-derived CDR1 and CDR2 are SGDLS and YYNGEE. The CDR3 sequence is 16 residues long. Trimming removed 0 bases at V and 6 bases at J, with 19 bases between. The CDR3 DNA reads TGTGCCAGCAGCGTAGCATTTCGGGGGTCTCCTACCGAGCAGTACTTC. It codes for CASSVAFRGSPTEQYF. Looking up the rest from reference TRBV9 and TRBJ2-7 gives the full variable domain: DSGVTQTPKHLITATGQRVTLRCSPRSGDLSVYWYQQSLDQGLQFLIQYYNGEERAKGNILERFSAQQFPDLHSELNLSSLELGDSALYFCASSVAFRGSPTEQYFGPGTRLTVT.

The chain employs TRBV19 and TRBJ1-2; a possible D gene is TRBD1 (5 bases). V was cut by 4 bases and J by 4 bases, with 13 bases left in between. Germline-derived CDR1 and CDR2 are LNHDA and SQIVND (reference sequence). CDR3 size: 14 residues. CDR3 in amino acids: CASSTSGTIYGYTF. The CDR3 DNA reads TGTGCCAGTAGTACCTCCGGGACTATCTATGGCTACACCTTC.

The rearrangement joins TRBV15 to TRBJ1-4; 10 bases are shared with TRBD1. The junction had 0 bases not matched to a gene; V was cut back by 1 base and J by 7 bases. The CDR3 is 14 residues long. Germline assignment: CDR1 LNHNV and CDR2 YYDKDF (reference sequence). Here the CDR3 reads CATSRGQGAEKLFF. The DNA for the CDR3 is TGTGCCACCAGCAGAGGACAGGGGGCTGAAAAACTGTTTTTT.

This chain uses TRBV2 with TRBJ1-1, with TRBD1 identical over 7 bases. V was pared by 11 bases and J by 1 base, with 4 bases of the junction left unmatched. The CDR3 contains 12 residues. Germline V gene data show CDR1 as SNHLY and CDR2 as FYNNEI. The CDR3 sequence is CAGTGENTEAFF. CDR3 coding DNA: TGTGCCGGAACAGGGGAGAACACTGAAGCTTTCTTT.

In its sample, this clone was seen a few times. The CDR3 loop is CASSQDGSGGSYTGELFF. CDR3 DNA sequence: TGCGCCAGCAGCCAAGATGGGAGCGGGGGGAGCTATACCGGGGAGCTGTTTTTT. This chain connects TRBV4-1 to TRBJ2-2; 9 bases fit TRBD2. V dropped 0 bases and J dropped 5; count of bases not matched to a gene: 10. The CDR3 extends over 18 amino acids. The germline CDR1 and CDR2 sequences are MGHRA and YSYEKL.

CDR3 protein: CASSASGYEQYF. The CDR3 region has the DNA TGCGCCAGCAGCGCCTCAGGCTACGAGCAGTACTTC. The chain couples TRBV5-1 to TRBJ2-5, with unresolved D. The end of the DNA is better explained by TRBJ2-7, so the J call may be wrong. Germline CDR1 reads SGHRS; CDR2 reads YFSETQ. The length of the CDR3 is 12 residues.

The V gene is TRBV12-5, the J gene TRBJ2-7; 12 nucleotides align to TRBD1. This CDR3 is built from 15 residues. V trimming: 6 bases; J trimming: 3 bases; junction bases outside the gene matches: 6. Germline CDR1 reads LGHNT; CDR2 reads FRNRAP. The CDR3 sequence is CASGYRDRGLYEQYF. The CDR3 DNA reads TGTGCTAGTGGGTACCGGGACAGGGGGCTCTACGAGCAGTACTTC. The full variable domain, with the rest looked up from reference TRBV12-5 and TRBJ2-7, is DARVTQTPRHKVTEMGQEVTMRCQPILGHNTVFWYRQTMMQGLELLAYFRNRAPLDDSGMPKDRFSAEMPDATLATLKIQPSEPRDSAVYFCASGYRDRGLYEQYFGPGTRLTVT.

This clone has only a few counts. The chain uses TRBV12-5 and TRBJ1-1, with no clear D. The V gene lost 10 bases and the J gene lost 6 bases, with 15 bases spanning the gap. The CDR3 contains 12 residues. CDR1 and CDR2 from the germline V gene are LGHNT and FRNRAP. CDR3 nucleotide sequence: TGTGCTACCTCCCGGGGAAGGGCTGAAGCTTTCTTT. Protein: CATSRGRAEAFF.

Only a few counts were recorded for this clone. Other DNA sequences from this sample encode an identical CDR3 as well. The chain employs TRBV9 and TRBJ1-3; no clear D. Trimming left V 0 bases short and J 2 bases short, with 6 bases between. The CDR3 contains 14 residues. Per the germline V gene, CDR1 is SGDLS and CDR2 is YYNGEE. The DNA for the CDR3 is TGTGCCAGCAGCGTAGGCGGGACTGGAAACACCATATATTTT. It specifies CASSVGGTGNTIYF.

The CDR3 DNA is TGTGCCAGCAGCTCCACAGGGGCTCAGTACTTC. Protein: CASSSTGAQYF. The chain couples TRBV7-9 to TRBJ2-4; 7 bases map to TRBD1. The ends lost 4 bases at V and 12 bases at J; junction bases unmatched: 3. The CDR3 is made up of 11 amino acids. The germline gives CDR1 SEHNR, CDR2 FQNEAQ (reference sequence).

This clone was seen more than once but under ten times. Here the CDR3 reads CASSIAQQGNQPQHF. CDR3 coding DNA: TGTGCCAGTAGTATTGCCCAACAGGGCAATCAGCCCCAGCATTTT. This chain links TRBV19 with TRBJ1-5; perhaps TRBD1 as D (5 bases). Trimming removed 3 bases at V and 2 bases at J, with 11 bases between. The CDR3 contains 15 residues. The germline V gene encodes CDR1 LNHDA and CDR2 SQIVND (reference sequence). Complete variable domain (other parts from reference TRBV19 and TRBJ1-5): DGGITQSPKYLFRKEGQNVTLSCEQNLNHDAMYWYRQDPGQGLRLIYYSQIVNDFQKGDIAEGYSVSREKKESFPLTVTSAQKNPTAFYLCASSIAQQGNQPQHFGDGTRLSIL.

The V call is TRBV6-5, the J call TRBJ2-7, with D perhaps TRBD2 (6 bases). This CDR3 has 13 residues. V lost 7 bases, J lost 5 bases, and 15 bases lay in between. Looked up from germline, CDR1 is MNHEY and CDR2 is SVGAGI. This chain's CDR3 is CASNPPGGDEQYF. The CDR3 DNA reads as TGTGCCAGCAATCCCCCGGGCGGGGACGAGCAGTACTTC.

This chain connects TRBV7-8 to TRBJ2-5; 8 bases are shared with TRBD2. The V gene end was trimmed by 5 bases and the J gene end by 5 bases; junction bases not matched to a gene: 7. The germline gives CDR1 SGHVS, CDR2 FQNEAQ. The CDR3 is 14 residues long. The CDR3 loop is CASSSAGGTETQYF. CDR3 bases: TGTGCCAGCAGCAGCGCGGGAGGAACGGAGACCCAGTACTTC.